This T cell receptor beta chain stems from a study of blood T cell repertoires in COVID-19. Turning to the study itself: There were acute and convalescent COVID-19 samples, and they came from the United States, Italy and Spain.

In the original processing: Quantification of nucleated cells was approximated via reference gene primer amplification. The table came from immunoSEQ multiplex PCR; TCRdb's copy has only in-frame clones and leaves some out. That table furnishes V, J and clone size, whereas the DNA furnished D and trimming. The repertoire holds about 270,000 clones, with around 89% as singletons. Study members were between 18 and 89 years old and lived in 25 or so US regions. The sequenced sample consisted of PBMCs or T cells enriched from blood (not recorded which). This clonotype was obtained from a woman aged 30 to 39 with acute COVID-19.

The CDR3 nucleotides read TGTGCCAGCAGCCCTCAAATTGGGACAGGACTCTACGAGCAGTACTTC. Translated, it gives CASSPQIGTGLYEQYF. V gene TRBV7-2 combines with J gene TRBJ2-7, with TRBD1 matching 8 bases. Germline CDR1 and CDR2: SGHTA and FQGNSA. This CDR3 is 16 amino acids long. After removal of 5 bases from V and 3 bases from J, the junction contained 12 bases not matched to a gene.